A single T cell receptor beta chain is shown here with its context. In the original analysis: How many nucleated cells were present was estimated from reference gene primer amplification. Produced via immunoSEQ multiplex PCR; TCRdb's table is partial and in-frame only. That table gives V, J and clone size, and the DNA gave D and trimming. The table shows about 190,000 clones, with around four fifths occurring only once. The sample belongs to a study of blood T cell repertoires in COVID-19. Study at large: Whether acute or convalescent, the COVID-19 samples came from the United States, Italy and Spain. Nucleic acid was either cDNA or gDNA, and it came from T cells, B-cell-depleted T cells, or PBMCs.

Trimming took off 4 bases at V and 5 bases at J, with 23 bases between the two ends. The length of the CDR3 is 17 residues. CDR1 is SGHTA and CDR2 is FQGNSA in the germline V gene. The chain couples TRBV7-2 to TRBJ2-5; D is uncertain. This TCR was recovered from a human donor in a cohort sampled during active COVID-19. Sequenced input: peripheral blood. The CDR3, as DNA: TGTGCCAGCAGCTACACCCCCCTCATCACCCGGCGGGAGACCCAGTACTTC. This sequence encodes CASSYTPLITRRETQYF. The full variable domain, completed using reference TRBV7-2 and TRBJ2-5, is GAGVSQSPSNKVTEKGKDVELRCDPISGHTALYWYRQSLGQGLEFLIYFQGNSAPDKSGLPSDRFSAERTGGSVSTLTIQRTQQEDSAVYLCASSYTPLITRRETQYFGPGTRLLVL.